The sequence of this T cell receptor beta chain was determined in a study of T-cell reconstitution after alpha-beta-depleted transplantation in children. V shed 7 bases and J shed 9 bases, with 10 bases lying between them. Per germline, CDR1 DFQATT and CDR2 SNEGSKA (reference sequence). The CDR3 is 10 residues long. Library preparation (for TCRbeta) was performed with unique molecular identifiers. Via MiXCR, TCRdb re-called the PCR reads, giving one row per CDR3 protein. The sample carries about a million distinct CDR3 sequences, roughly 31% recorded once. As regards this clonotype: Its antigen is unidentified.

Findings and caveats of the study: From surviving recipient T cells and thymic progenitors came the high day-60 TCRbeta diversity observed in some patients. Where alpha-beta T cells came from about two months after transplant was reportedly several hundred expanded graft clones.

The sequence was obtained from a boy in the first two years of life who had a stem cell transplant for SCID, so the T cells may come from the graft donor. The gene calls are TRBV20-1 and TRBJ2-1; D unclear. The sequenced sample was PBMCs, mostly from graft donor cells, obtained 360 days after TCRalphabeta/CD19-depleted stem cell transplant. The CDR3 is CSGMKGEQFF. CDR3 DNA sequence: TGCAGTGGTATGAAGGGTGAGCAGTTCTTC.